This TCR beta chain was found in a study of T cells expressing NK-cell markers. Study details: Sorted CD3+CD56-NKG2C+, CD3+CD56+NKG2C- and CD3+CD56+NKG2C+ T cells were the source of the TCR beta repertoires.

Notes on the study in general: It remained uncertain whether the expanded NKG2C+ T cell clones were specific for HCMV antigens. NKG2C+ dominant clonotype frequencies in 5 or 6 donors were roughly 1.0-7.5% of CD8+ T cells.

Notes on this clonotype: The antigen remains undetermined.

CDR1 MNHNY and CDR2 SVGAGI come from the germline V gene (reference sequence). The CDR3 contains 13 residues. Making the TCR beta cDNA relied on 5'RACE template switching with UMIs. TCRdb reprocessed the 5' RACE reads, with one entry per CDR3 protein and no DNA. Recorded for this sample: 300,000 to 450,000 distinct CDR3 sequences. The TCR originated in a man between 18 and 69 years old in good health. Sequenced input: blood T cells: a sorted CD56 or NKG2C T cell subset, CD4+ or CD8+ T cells, or bulk PBMC T cells (not recorded which). This chain links TRBV6-6 with TRBJ2-7; TCRdb indicates TRBD2, and absent DNA this call remains unverified. Here the CDR3 reads CASSHSASYEQYF.